This T cell receptor beta chain derives from a study of T cell responses to AZD1222 COVID-19 vaccine. Study findings and constraints: Most donors were white British and more were female, and clonal diversity was possibly underestimated. Vaccine-related CD4 TCRs covered spike, predominating at 160-218 and 743-854. Repertoires were obtained only post-peak T cell response.

This clone occurred a few times. Its antigen is not known. Profiled with immunoSEQ multiplex PCR; TCRdb holds only in-frame clones, not every one. The repertoire consists of fewer than 80,000 clones, with around 79% occurring once and the leading ten covering around 25%. CDR1 and CDR2 from the germline V gene are LGHDT and YNNKEL (reference sequence). V lost 1 base and J lost 8, with 14 bases in between. This CDR3 region has 14 residues. The sample was peripheral blood, taken on day 0 of MenACWY control vaccination. This TCR came from an adult in good health. This chain uses TRBV3-1 (or the pseudogene TRBV3-2) with TRBJ1-2; D perhaps matches TRBD1 (5 bases). The CDR3 DNA reads as TGTGCCAGCAGCCAAGTGGGGGGAAAAGGCGGCTACACCTTC. Its translation is CASSQVGGKGGYTF.